This T cell receptor beta chain was sequenced in a study of OX40 agonist ivuxolimab in advanced cancers. Turning to the study itself: Patients with hepatocellular carcinoma, melanoma, renal cell or head and neck cancer made up the dose-escalation patients. Past anti-PD-1, anti-PD-L1 or anti-CTLA-4 therapy was accepted, and roughly 40% had received some. Study-level points and caveats: At doses 0.1 to 3.0 mg/kg, CD4+ and CD8+ clones expanded.

Assay used: immunoSEQ multiplex PCR; TCRdb lists only in-frame clones, some missing. The sample shows 60,000 to 80,000 clones, more than 65% of them seen only once. Peripheral blood came from all dose cohorts at three timepoints. Notes on this clone: Its target is unknown.

Germline CDR1 reads SGHRS; CDR2 reads YFSETQ. The V end was cut by 4 bases, the J end by 5 bases, with 25 bases between. CDR3 size: 18 residues. The receptor was derived from an adult with an advanced solid tumor such as melanoma, head and neck, liver or kidney cancer. Sequencing used CD4+ or CD8+ T cells sorted from blood, obtained in a trial of the OX40 agonist ivuxolimab. V usage is TRBV5-1 and J usage is TRBJ1-5, with D possibly being TRBD1 (6 bases). This chain's CDR3 is CASSPGLMGRGGDQPQHF. Written as DNA, the CDR3 is TGCGCCAGCAGCCCCGGTTTGATGGGCAGGGGTGGTGATCAGCCCCAGCATTTT.